A single TCR beta chain is shown here with its context. This CDR3 has 16 amino acids. V trimming: 9 bases; J trimming: 3 bases; junction bases outside the gene matches: 11. CDR1 LNHDA and CDR2 SQIVND come from the germline V gene (reference sequence). The sample belongs to a study of technical replicates of blood from a handful of donors. TCRdb keeps only in-frame clones here, not all; method: immunoSEQ multiplex PCR. This table holds under 80,000 clones, more than 85% found once. The TCR was taken from a human donor in good health. Some clones in this sample may be carry-over from other donors' samples. Specimen: T cells isolated from PBMCs. The chain links TRBV19 to TRBJ2-1; 10 nucleotides align to TRBD1. CDR3 DNA: TGTGCCAGCCGGAAGAGGACAGGGGGAATCTACAATGAGCAGTTCTTC. The encoded protein is CASRKRTGGIYNEQFF.